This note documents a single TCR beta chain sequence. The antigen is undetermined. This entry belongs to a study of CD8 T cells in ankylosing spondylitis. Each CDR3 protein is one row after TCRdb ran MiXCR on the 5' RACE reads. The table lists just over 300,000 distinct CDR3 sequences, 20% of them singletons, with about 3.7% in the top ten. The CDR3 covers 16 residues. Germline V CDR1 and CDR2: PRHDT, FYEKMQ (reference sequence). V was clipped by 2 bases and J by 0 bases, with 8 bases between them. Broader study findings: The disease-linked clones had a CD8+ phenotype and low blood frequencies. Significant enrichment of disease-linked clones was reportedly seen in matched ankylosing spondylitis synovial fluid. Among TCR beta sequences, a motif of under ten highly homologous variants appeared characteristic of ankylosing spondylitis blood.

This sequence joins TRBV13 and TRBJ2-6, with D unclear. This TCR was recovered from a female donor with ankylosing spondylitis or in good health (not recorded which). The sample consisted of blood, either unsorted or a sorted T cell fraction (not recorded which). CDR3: CASSLRPASGANVLTF. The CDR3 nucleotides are TGTGCCAGCAGCTTACGGCCGGCCTCTGGGGCCAACGTCCTGACTTTC. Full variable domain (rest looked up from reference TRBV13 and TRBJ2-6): AAGVIQSPRHLIKEKRETATLKCYPIPRHDTVYWYQQGPGQDPQFLISFYEKMQSDKGSIPDRFSAQQFSDYHSELNMSSLELGDSALYFCASSLRPASGANVLTFGAGSRLTVL.